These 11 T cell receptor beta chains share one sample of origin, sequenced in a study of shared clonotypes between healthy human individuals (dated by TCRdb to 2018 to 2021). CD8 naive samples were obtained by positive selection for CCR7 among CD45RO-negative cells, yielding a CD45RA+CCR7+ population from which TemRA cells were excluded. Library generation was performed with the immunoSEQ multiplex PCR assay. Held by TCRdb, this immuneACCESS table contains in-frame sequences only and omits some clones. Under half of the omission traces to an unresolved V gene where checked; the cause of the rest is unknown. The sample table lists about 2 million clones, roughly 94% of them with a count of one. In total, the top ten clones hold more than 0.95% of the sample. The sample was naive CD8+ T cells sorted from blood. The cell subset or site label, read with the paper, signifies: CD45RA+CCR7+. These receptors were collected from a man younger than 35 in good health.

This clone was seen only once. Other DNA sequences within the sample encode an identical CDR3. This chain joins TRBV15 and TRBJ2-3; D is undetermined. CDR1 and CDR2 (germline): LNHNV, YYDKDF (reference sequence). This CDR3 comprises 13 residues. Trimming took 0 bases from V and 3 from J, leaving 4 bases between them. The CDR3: CATSRDSTDTQYF. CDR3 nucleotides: TGTGCCACCAGCAGAGATTCTACAGATACGCAGTATTTT. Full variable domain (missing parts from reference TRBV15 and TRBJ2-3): DAMVIQNPRYQVTQFGKPVTLSCSQTLNHNVMYWYQQKSSQAPKLLFHYYDKDFNNEADTPDNFQSRRPNTSFCFLDIRSPGLGDTAMYLCATSRDSTDTQYFGPGTRLTVL.

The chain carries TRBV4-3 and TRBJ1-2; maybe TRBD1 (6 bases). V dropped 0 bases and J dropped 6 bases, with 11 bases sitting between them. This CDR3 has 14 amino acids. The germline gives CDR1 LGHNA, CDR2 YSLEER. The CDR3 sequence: CASSQDKGDDGYTF. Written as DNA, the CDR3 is TGCGCCAGCAGCCAAGACAAGGGGGATGATGGCTACACCTTC.

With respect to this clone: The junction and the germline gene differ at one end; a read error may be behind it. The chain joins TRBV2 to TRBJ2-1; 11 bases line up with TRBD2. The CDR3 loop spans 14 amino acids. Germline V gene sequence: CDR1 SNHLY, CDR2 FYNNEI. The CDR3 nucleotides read TGTGCCAGCAGTGAAAGGTCTCTAGCGGGAGGCCAGATCTTC. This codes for CASSERSLAGGQIF.

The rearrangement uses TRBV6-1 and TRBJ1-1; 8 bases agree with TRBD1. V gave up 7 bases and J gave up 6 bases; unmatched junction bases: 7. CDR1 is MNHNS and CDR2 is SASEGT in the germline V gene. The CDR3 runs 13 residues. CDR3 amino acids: CASIGQGSPEAFF. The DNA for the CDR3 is TGTGCCAGCATTGGACAGGGTAGCCCTGAAGCTTTCTTT.

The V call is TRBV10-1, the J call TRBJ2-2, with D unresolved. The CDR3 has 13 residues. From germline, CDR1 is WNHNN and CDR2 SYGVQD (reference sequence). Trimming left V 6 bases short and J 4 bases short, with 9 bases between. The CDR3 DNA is TGCGCCAGCAGCCCCGGCGTCACCGGGGAGCTGTTTTTT. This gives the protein CASSPGVTGELFF.

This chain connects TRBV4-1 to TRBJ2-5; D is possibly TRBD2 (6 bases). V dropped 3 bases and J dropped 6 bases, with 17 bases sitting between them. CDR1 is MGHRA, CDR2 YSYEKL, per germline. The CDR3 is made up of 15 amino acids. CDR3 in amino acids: CASSQSGSGLQTQYF. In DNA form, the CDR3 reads TGCGCCAGCAGCCAGAGCGGGTCCGGGCTTCAGACCCAGTACTTC.

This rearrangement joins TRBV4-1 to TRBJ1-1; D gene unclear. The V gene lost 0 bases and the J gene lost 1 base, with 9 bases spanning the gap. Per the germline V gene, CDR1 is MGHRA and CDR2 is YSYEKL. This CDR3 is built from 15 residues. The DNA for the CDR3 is TGCGCCAGCAGCCAAGAATGGATTCCGAACACTGAAGCTTTCTTT. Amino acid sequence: CASSQEWIPNTEAFF.

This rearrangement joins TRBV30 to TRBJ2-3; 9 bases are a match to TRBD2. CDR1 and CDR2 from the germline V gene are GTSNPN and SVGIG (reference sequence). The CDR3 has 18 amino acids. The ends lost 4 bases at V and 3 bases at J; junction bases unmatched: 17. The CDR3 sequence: CAWNGVGLLREGTDTQYF. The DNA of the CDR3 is TGTGCCTGGAACGGTGTGGGTCTTTTGCGGGAGGGGACAGATACGCAGTATTTT.

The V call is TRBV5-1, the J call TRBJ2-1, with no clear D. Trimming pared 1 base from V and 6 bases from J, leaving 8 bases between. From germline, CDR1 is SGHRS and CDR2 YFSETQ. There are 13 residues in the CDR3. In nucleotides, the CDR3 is TGCGCCAGCAGCTTGTCCGTTTCCAATGAGCAGTTCTTC. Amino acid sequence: CASSLSVSNEQFF.

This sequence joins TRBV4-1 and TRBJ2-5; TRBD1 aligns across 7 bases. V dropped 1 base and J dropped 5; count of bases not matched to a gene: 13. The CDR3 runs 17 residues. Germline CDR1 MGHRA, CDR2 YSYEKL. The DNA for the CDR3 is TGCGCCAGCAGCCAAGGGTCAGGACAGGTTAAAGGGGAGACCCAGTACTTC. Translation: CASSQGSGQVKGETQYF.

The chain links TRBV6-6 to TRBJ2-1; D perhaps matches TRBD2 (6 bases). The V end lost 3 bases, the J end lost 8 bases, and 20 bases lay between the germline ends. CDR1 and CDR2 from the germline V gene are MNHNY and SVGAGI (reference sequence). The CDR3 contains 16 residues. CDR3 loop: CASSYRGGGYIDEQFF. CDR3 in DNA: TGTGCCAGCAGTTATCGGGGCGGAGGGTATATCGATGAGCAGTTCTTC.